The 27 T cell receptor beta chains below all came from one sample that was sequenced in a study of blood T cell repertoires in COVID-19. The table came from immunoSEQ multiplex PCR; TCRdb's copy has only in-frame clones and leaves some out. Of some 49,000 clones in the sample, more than 75% were seen once. Input material: peripheral blood. These receptors all stem from a man in his 70s with active COVID-19.

This clone occurred once. This rearrangement joins TRBV7-8 to TRBJ2-5; the match to TRBD2 covers 7 bases. V lost 4 bases to trimming and J lost 4 bases; unmatched junction nucleotides: 9. Germline CDR1 SGHVS, CDR2 FQNEAQ. The CDR3 loop spans 15 amino acids. CDR3 DNA sequence: TGTGCCAGCAGCTCCGCGAGGACTAGTTTAGAGACCCAGTACTTC. This codes for CASSSARTSLETQYF.

The rearrangement uses TRBV6-6 and TRBJ2-4; 7 nucleotides match TRBD1. The germline CDR1 and CDR2 sequences are MNHNY and SVGAGI (reference sequence). The trim removed 0 bases at V and 5 bases at J, leaving 4 bases unmatched. There are 15 residues in the CDR3. CDR3 residues: CASSYSEGAQNIQYF. CDR3 nucleotide sequence: TGTGCCAGCAGTTACTCCGAGGGGGCCCAAAACATTCAGTACTTC.

The table lists this clone with a few counts. The rearrangement uses TRBV18 and TRBJ2-7; TRBD2 aligns across 11 bases. CDR3 length: 16 amino acids. In germline, CDR1 is KGHSH, CDR2 LQKENI. After removal of 2 bases from V and 0 bases from J, the junction contained 3 bases not matched to a gene. CDR3 DNA sequence: TGTGCCAGCTCACCAGCGCTAGCGGGGGGCTCCTACGAGCAGTACTTC. Protein product: CASSPALAGGSYEQYF.

This clone was recorded once. The chain joins TRBV27 to TRBJ1-1; possibly TRBD1 for D (6 bases). CDR1 is MNHEY, CDR2 SMNVEV, per germline (reference sequence). The V end was cut by 6 bases, the J end by 0 bases, with 14 bases between. The CDR3 is made up of 15 amino acids. The chain's CDR3 is CASRTPDRMNTEAFF. The CDR3 region has the DNA TGTGCCAGCAGAACCCCTGACAGGATGAACACTGAAGCTTTCTTT.

The chain uses TRBV6-6 and TRBJ2-3, with 12 nucleotides matching TRBD2. V lost 5 bases and J lost 6; bases outside the gene matches: 6. Germline V gene lookup returns CDR1 MNHNY and CDR2 SVGAGI (reference sequence). CDR3 length equals 15 residues. As DNA, the CDR3 is TGTGCCAGCAGTCACTTAGGACTAGCGGGGGATACGCAGTATTTT. Encoded protein: CASSHLGLAGDTQYF.

The rearrangement links TRBV15 to TRBJ1-1; D is possibly TRBD1 (6 bases). V was cut by 0 bases and J by 0 bases, with 20 bases left in between. This CDR3 spans 19 amino acids. The V gene's germline CDR1 is LNHNV and CDR2 YYDKDF (reference sequence). As DNA, the CDR3 is TGTGCCACCAGCAGAGAGGGGGCCTTGGTAGGGCGGATGAACACTGAAGCTTTCTTT. It translates to CATSREGALVGRMNTEAFF.

This chain uses TRBV2 with TRBJ2-5, with D perhaps matching TRBD2 (6 bases). Germline V gives CDR1 SNHLY, CDR2 FYNNEI. Trimming pared 6 bases from V and 0 bases from J, leaving 11 bases between. CDR3 size: 14 residues. CDR3 region: CASRPGRNQETQYF. CDR3 in DNA: TGTGCCAGCAGACCCGGGAGAAACCAAGAGACCCAGTACTTC.

The chain joins TRBV19 to TRBJ2-4; possibly TRBD2 for D (5 bases). The CDR3 is 13 amino acids. Trimming stripped 9 bases from V and 7 bases from J, with 16 bases between. Germline V gene data show CDR1 as LNHDA and CDR2 as SQIVND (reference sequence). The CDR3 is CASSFPGGNIQYF. For the CDR3, the DNA is TGTGCCAGCTCCTTTCCCGGCGGGAACATTCAGTACTTC.

The chain is built from TRBV9 and TRBJ1-5; TRBD1 might be the D (5 bases). V shed 3 bases and J shed 3 bases, with 10 bases lying between them. The CDR3 runs 14 residues. Germline values: CDR1 SGDLS, CDR2 YYNGEE. CDR3 in amino acids: CASSAGGINQPQHF. The CDR3 DNA sequence: TGTGCCAGCAGCGCGGGGGGAATCAATCAGCCCCAGCATTTT.

The gene calls are TRBV6-6 and TRBJ2-7; 9 bases are shared with TRBD2. Germline V lookup: CDR1 MNHNY, CDR2 SVGAGI (reference sequence). The ends lost 3 bases at V and 4 bases at J; junction bases unmatched: 4. The CDR3 totals 14 residues. The CDR3 is CASSYLAGTYEQYF. CDR3 in DNA: TGTGCCAGCAGTTATCTAGCGGGGACTTACGAGCAGTACTTC.

The CDR3 DNA follows: TGTGCCATCAGCTGGACAGAGAATTCACCCCTCCACTTT. It is translated as CAISWTENSPLHF. The chain combines TRBV10-3 with TRBJ1-6, with a possible D match to TRBD1 (6 bases). The V and J ends lost 6 bases and 7 bases respectively, with 10 bases between them. CDR1 is ENHRY and CDR2 is SYGVKD in the germline V gene. This CDR3 is built from 13 residues.

The V gene is TRBV7-3, the J gene TRBJ2-1; 7 bases are shared with TRBD2. The length of the CDR3 is 15 residues. Trimming at V came to 5 bases and at J to 4 bases, leaving 8 bases not matched to a gene. CDR1 is SGHTA and CDR2 is FQGTGA in the germline V gene. The DNA of the CDR3 is TGTGCCAGCAGCCCAGTAGCGGGCCCTTACAATGAGCAGTTCTTC. The encoded protein is CASSPVAGPYNEQFF.

The chain carries TRBV14 and TRBJ2-1, with 7 bases identical to TRBD2. The CDR3 spans 15 residues. The V gene's germline CDR1 is SGHDN and CDR2 FVKESK. The junction had 7 bases not matched to a gene; V was cut back by 0 bases and J by 8 bases. The chain's CDR3 is CASSQDRAGRDEQFF. For the CDR3, the DNA is TGTGCCAGCAGCCAAGATAGAGCGGGGAGGGATGAGCAGTTCTTC.

This rearrangement joins TRBV19 to TRBJ2-2, with TRBD2 as a possible D gene (6 bases). The CDR3 covers 16 residues. The germline V and J ends were trimmed by 1 base and 5 bases, with 14 bases remaining between them. Germline CDR1 LNHDA, CDR2 SQIVND (reference sequence). The CDR3 DNA sequence: TGTGCCAGTAGTATAGCCGGGAGACTAGATACCGGGGAGCTGTTTTTT. Protein product: CASSIAGRLDTGELFF.

The rearrangement uses TRBV2 and TRBJ1-2; D is uncertain. V gave up 5 bases and J gave up 4 bases, with 17 bases separating them. The CDR3 loop spans 15 amino acids. CDR1 and CDR2 from the germline V gene are SNHLY and FYNNEI. The CDR3 nucleotides are TGTGCCAGCAGTCGAGAGGGCAGCGCCGGCTATGGCTACACCTTC. Amino acids: CASSREGSAGYGYTF.

Written as DNA, the CDR3 is TGTGCCACCTCTATGGCCCCAGGGGGCGGGACCACTGAAGCTTTCTTT. Protein product: CATSMAPGGGTTEAFF. The J gene is TRBJ1-1, the V gene TRBV19; 8 bases agree with TRBD1. V lost 10 bases to trimming and J lost 4 bases; unmatched junction nucleotides: 17. Germline V gene lookup returns CDR1 LNHDA and CDR2 SQIVND (reference sequence). The CDR3 sequence is 16 residues long.

Only one count was recorded for this clone. The chain links TRBV28 to TRBJ2-5; 16 nucleotides agree with TRBD2. With V trimmed by 3 bases and J by 0 bases, 4 bases remained unmatched. CDR1 and CDR2 from the germline V gene are MDHEN and SYDVKM. The CDR3 is 18 residues long. In nucleotides, the CDR3 is TGTGCCAGCAGTTTCGGGACTAGCGGGGGGGCCGACCAAGAGACCCAGTACTTC. Protein: CASSFGTSGGADQETQYF.

The chain links TRBV18 to TRBJ2-5; D perhaps matches TRBD1 (5 bases). The CDR3 extends over 13 amino acids. Trimming removed 6 bases at V and 2 bases at J, with 10 bases between. Germline V gives CDR1 KGHSH, CDR2 LQKENI. The DNA of the CDR3 is TGTGCCAGCTCTCCGCAGGGTCAAGAGACCCAGTACTTC. Its protein product is CASSPQGQETQYF.

The chain uses TRBV14 and TRBJ2-6; D possibly corresponds to TRBD1 (5 bases). The ends were cut back, 0 bases at V and 1 base at J, with 7 bases in the middle. Germline V CDR1 and CDR2: SGHDN, FVKESK. The CDR3 has 16 residues. The CDR3 region has the DNA TGTGCCAGCAGCCAAGAGGGGCTTTCTGGGGCCAACGTCCTGACTTTC. It specifies CASSQEGLSGANVLTF.

The J gene is TRBJ1-6, the V gene TRBV5-5; D is unclear. The V and J ends lost 1 base and 7 bases respectively, with 12 bases between them. In germline, CDR1 is SGHKS, CDR2 YYEKEE (reference sequence). This CDR3 comprises 15 residues. CDR3: CASSLLNLRNSPLHF. The CDR3 DNA reads TGTGCCAGCAGCTTGTTAAATCTGAGGAATTCACCCCTCCACTTT.

This chain links TRBV18 with TRBJ2-1; 8 nucleotides match TRBD1. In germline, CDR1 is KGHSH, CDR2 LQKENI. CDR3 length: 13 amino acids. Trimming at V came to 3 bases and at J to 10 bases, leaving 5 bases not matched to a gene. The CDR3 reads CASSPRTGIEQFF. CDR3 coding DNA: TGTGCCAGCTCACCCAGGACAGGGATCGAGCAGTTCTTC.

The V gene is TRBV14, the J gene TRBJ2-7; no clear D gene. V was pared by 0 bases and J by 5 bases, with 8 bases between. From germline, CDR1 is SGHDN and CDR2 FVKESK. The CDR3 contains 13 residues. The DNA of the CDR3 is TGTGCCAGCAGCCAAGACTGGGCTAACGAGCAGTACTTC. This codes for CASSQDWANEQYF. The full variable domain, rest sourced from reference TRBV14 and TRBJ2-7, is EAGVTQFPSHSVIEKGQTVTLRCDPISGHDNLYWYRRVMGKEIKFLLHFVKESKQDESGMPNNRFLAERTGGTYSTLKVQPAELEDSGVYFCASSQDWANEQYFGPGTRLTVT.

The gene calls are TRBV11-2 and TRBJ2-3; 7 bases align to TRBD2. Germline assignment: CDR1 SGHAT and CDR2 FQNNGV. The V segment lost 4 bases and the J segment 1 base; nucleotides outside the gene matches: 5. The length of the CDR3 is 15 residues. The CDR3 region has the DNA TGTGCCAGCAGCTACACGGGACTACGCACAGATACGCAGTATTTT. Its protein product is CASSYTGLRTDTQYF. The complete variable domain, with remaining parts taken from reference TRBV11-2 and TRBJ2-3, reads EAGVAQSPRYKIIEKRQSVAFWCNPISGHATLYWYQQILGQGPKLLIQFQNNGVVDDSQLPKDRFSAERLKGVDSTLKIQPAKLEDSAVYLCASSYTGLRTDTQYFGPGTRLTVL.

This clone turned up a few times. CDR3 sequence: CASSLGRVYGYTF. CDR3 in DNA: TGTGCCAGCAGTTTGGGTCGGGTCTATGGCTACACCTTC. The chain employs TRBV6-6 and TRBJ1-2, with D unclear. CDR3 length: 13 residues. CDR1 and CDR2 from the germline V gene are MNHNY and SVGAGI (reference sequence). Deletions cut 4 bases from V and 4 bases from J, with 10 bases between.

The chain has TRBV28 and TRBJ2-7, with 8 bases that match TRBD1. Germline values: CDR1 MDHEN, CDR2 SYDVKM. Trimming cost V 10 bases and J 2 bases; bases outside gene matches: 16. The CDR3 contains 16 residues. The CDR3 DNA follows: TGTGCCACCTCAGGGCCCCGGGACAGGCAAACCTACGAGCAGTACTTC. As protein: CATSGPRDRQTYEQYF. The complete variable domain, with remaining parts taken from reference TRBV28 and TRBJ2-7, reads DVKVTQSSRYLVKRTGEKVFLECVQDMDHENMFWYRQDPGLGLRLIYFSYDVKMKEKGDIPEGYSVSREKKERFSLILESASTNQTSMYLCATSGPRDRQTYEQYFGPGTRLTVT.

This CDR3 is CASSPRTSGAETQYF. The DNA of the CDR3 is TGTGCCAGCAGCCCGCGGACTAGCGGGGCGGAGACCCAGTACTTC. The chain recombines TRBV11-2 with TRBJ2-5; 12 bases align to TRBD2. V lost 5 bases and J lost 5; bases outside the gene matches: 6. The length of the CDR3 is 15 residues. Germline V lookup: CDR1 SGHAT, CDR2 FQNNGV.

The chain joins TRBV7-2 to TRBJ1-1, with D perhaps TRBD1 (5 bases). The germline V gene has CDR1 SGHTA and CDR2 FQGNSA. V lost 2 bases to trimming and J lost 1 base, with 5 bases between them. The CDR3 has 13 residues. The DNA of the CDR3 is TGTGCCAGCAGCTTACAGGGGAACACTGAAGCTTTCTTT. It translates to CASSLQGNTEAFF.